This entry features one T cell receptor beta chain sequence. CDR3 length: 15 amino acids. Germline V gene data show CDR1 as MNHEY and CDR2 as SMNVEV (reference sequence). Between the trimmed V and J ends, which lost 5 bases and 0 bases, there was a span of 11 bases. This sample was included in a study of shared T cell receptors in the human thymus. The data were produced by immunoSEQ multiplex PCR, yet TCRdb's version contains in-frame clones alone and is incomplete. The table has roughly 550,000 clones, around three quarters seen once. The same sample was also used in a study of human thymus T cells. That source notes: Related work found strong thymic repertoire overlap between unrelated individuals.

This receptor was identified in a boy younger than two with a congenital heart defect. The gene calls are TRBV27 and TRBJ1-5, with D possibly matching TRBD1 (6 bases). Specimen: thymocytes. This CDR3 reads CASSPDSNSNQPQHF. The CDR3 DNA reads as TGTGCCAGCAGTCCGGACAGTAATAGCAATCAGCCCCAGCATTTT.